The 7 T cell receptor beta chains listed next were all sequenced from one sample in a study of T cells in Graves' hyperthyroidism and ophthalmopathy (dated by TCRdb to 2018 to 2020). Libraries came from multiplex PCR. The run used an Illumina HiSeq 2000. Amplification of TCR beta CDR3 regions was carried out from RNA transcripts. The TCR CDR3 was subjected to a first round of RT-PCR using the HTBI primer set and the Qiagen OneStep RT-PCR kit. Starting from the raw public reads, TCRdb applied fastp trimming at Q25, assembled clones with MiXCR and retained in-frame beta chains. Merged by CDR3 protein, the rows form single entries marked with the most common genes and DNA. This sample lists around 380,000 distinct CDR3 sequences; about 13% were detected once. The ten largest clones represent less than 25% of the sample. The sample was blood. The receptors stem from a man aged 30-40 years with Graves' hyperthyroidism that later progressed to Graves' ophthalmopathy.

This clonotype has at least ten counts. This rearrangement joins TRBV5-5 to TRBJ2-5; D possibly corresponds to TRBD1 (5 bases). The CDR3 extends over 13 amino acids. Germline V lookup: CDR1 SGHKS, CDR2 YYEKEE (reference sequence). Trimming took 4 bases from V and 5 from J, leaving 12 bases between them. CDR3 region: CASSGAGSETQYF. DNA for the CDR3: TGTGCCAGCAGCGGGGCCGGGTCGGAGACCCAGTACTTC.

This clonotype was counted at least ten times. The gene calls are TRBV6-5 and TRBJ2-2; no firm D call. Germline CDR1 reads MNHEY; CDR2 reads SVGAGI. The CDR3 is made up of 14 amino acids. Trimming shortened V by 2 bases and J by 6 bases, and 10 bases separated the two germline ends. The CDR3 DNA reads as TGTGCCAGCAGTTACACATCCTTCGCCGGGGAGCTGTTTTTT. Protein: CASSYTSFAGELFF.

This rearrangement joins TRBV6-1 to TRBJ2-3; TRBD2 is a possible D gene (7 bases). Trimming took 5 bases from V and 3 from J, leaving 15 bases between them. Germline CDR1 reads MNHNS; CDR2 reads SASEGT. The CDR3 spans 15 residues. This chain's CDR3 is CASSFVGGPTDTQYF. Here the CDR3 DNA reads TGTGCCAGCAGTTTCGTCGGGGGGCCGACAGATACGCAGTATTTT.

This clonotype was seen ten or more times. Here the CDR3 reads CASSRGVRTEAFF. As DNA, the CDR3 is TGTGCCAGCAGCCGGGGGGTAAGAACTGAAGCTTTCTTT. V is TRBV6-1 and J is TRBJ1-1; D possibly corresponds to TRBD1 (5 bases). V gave up 6 bases and J gave up 5 bases, with 13 bases separating them. The CDR3 loop spans 13 amino acids. Germline assignment: CDR1 MNHNS and CDR2 SASEGT.

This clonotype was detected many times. This CDR3 reads CAIAPGTGSYEQYF. For the CDR3, the DNA is TGTGCCATCGCCCCCGGGACAGGGTCCTACGAGCAGTACTTC. The genes are TRBV27 and TRBJ2-7; 9 nucleotides match TRBD1. This CDR3 has 14 residues. Trimming at V came to 10 bases and at J to 1 base, leaving 8 bases not matched to a gene. Germline lookup yields CDR1 MNHEY and CDR2 SMNVEV (reference sequence).

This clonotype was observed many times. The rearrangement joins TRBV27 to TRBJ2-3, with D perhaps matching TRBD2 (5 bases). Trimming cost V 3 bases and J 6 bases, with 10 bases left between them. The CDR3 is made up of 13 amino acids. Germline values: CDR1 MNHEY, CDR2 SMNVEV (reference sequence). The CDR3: CASSFPGWDTQYF. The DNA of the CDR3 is TGTGCCAGCAGTTTCCCGGGGTGGGATACGCAGTATTTT.

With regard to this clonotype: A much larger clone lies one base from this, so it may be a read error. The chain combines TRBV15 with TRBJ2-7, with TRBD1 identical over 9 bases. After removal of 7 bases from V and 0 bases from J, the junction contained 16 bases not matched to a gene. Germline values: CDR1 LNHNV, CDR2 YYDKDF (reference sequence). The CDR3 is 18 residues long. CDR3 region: CATIRGTGGRISSYEQYF. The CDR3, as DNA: TGTGCCACCATCCGAGGAACAGGGGGCCGAATTAGCTCCTACGAGCAGTACTTC.